This T cell receptor beta chain was sequenced in a study of blood T cell repertoires in COVID-19. In the study overall: COVID-19 samples from acute and convalescent phases originated in the United States, Italy and Spain. Sources were T cells, B-cell-depleted T cells, or PBMCs; the material itself was cDNA or gDNA.

Trimming left V 6 bases short and J 4 bases short, with 13 bases between. CDR3 length: 14 amino acids. Germline V gives CDR1 MNHEY, CDR2 SVGAGI. Profiled with immunoSEQ multiplex PCR; TCRdb holds only in-frame clones, not every one. The table has 85,000 to 95,000 clones, 80% to 90% seen once. The rearrangement links TRBV6-5 to TRBJ1-5; D gene unclear. The sequence came from an elderly woman with active COVID-19. Sequencing input: peripheral blood. As DNA, the CDR3 is TGTGCCAGCAGACTTCGTACAGTTAATCAGCCCCAGCATTTT. Translation gives CASRLRTVNQPQHF.